Listed below are T cell receptor beta chains from one sample, sequenced in a study of low-dose radiotherapy and immunotherapy resistance in tumors. TCRdb used MiXCR to reprocess the reads, holding one entry per CDR3 protein. The table lists under 75,000 distinct CDR3 sequences, under 30% of them singletons. This specimen consisted of PBMCs, obtained after low-dose radiotherapy plus immunotherapy. These receptors came from a male donor with prostate cancer. The CDR3 runs from the conserved cysteine through the conserved F or W. The D gene is left open where the match is weak. A clone size is listed for some rows: how often the clone was seen (once, few, many), or a class if it is expanded.

v_call: TRBV12-3/TRBV12-4; d_call: .; j_call: TRBJ2-2; clone_size: many; cdr3_aa: CASSFIAGRNTGELFF; cdr3_nt: TGTGCCAGCAGTTTTATTGCAGGTCGTAACACCGGGGAGCTGTTTTTT
v_call: TRBV3-1; d_call: .; j_call: TRBJ2-1; clone_size: .; cdr3_aa: CASSQDLGLAYNEQFF; cdr3_nt: TGTGCCAGCAGCCAAGATTTGGGGTTAGCCTACAATGAGCAGTTCTTC
v_call: TRBV12-3/TRBV12-4; d_call: .; j_call: TRBJ2-3; clone_size: many; cdr3_aa: CASSFRRGRGTDTQYF; cdr3_nt: TGTGCCAGCAGTTTCAGGAGGGGGCGCGGGACAGATACGCAGTATTTT
v_call: TRBV28; d_call: .; j_call: TRBJ2-5; clone_size: many; cdr3_aa: CASTRGLQETQYF; cdr3_nt: TGTGCCAGCACCAGGGGATTACAAGAGACCCAGTACTTC
v_call: TRBV18; d_call: TRBD1; j_call: TRBJ1-1; clone_size: many; cdr3_aa: CASSPGQGLEAFF; cdr3_nt: TGTGCCAGCTCACCCGGACAGGGCCTTGAAGCTTTCTTT
v_call: TRBV20-1; d_call: .; j_call: TRBJ2-1; clone_size: .; cdr3_aa: CSASNYYNEQFF; cdr3_nt: TGCAGTGCTAGCAATTATTACAATGAGCAGTTCTTC
v_call: TRBV5-4; d_call: .; j_call: TRBJ2-7; clone_size: few; cdr3_aa: CASSFTGTEQYF; cdr3_nt: TGTGCCAGCAGCTTTACAGGGACCGAGCAGTACTTC
v_call: TRBV11-2; d_call: .; j_call: TRBJ2-7; clone_size: many; cdr3_aa: CASSSKYEQYF; cdr3_nt: TGTGCCAGCAGCTCTAAATACGAGCAGTACTTC
v_call: TRBV12-3/TRBV12-4; d_call: TRBD1; j_call: TRBJ2-2; clone_size: many; cdr3_aa: CASSPGQGNTGELFF; cdr3_nt: TGTGCCAGCAGTCCCGGACAGGGAAACACCGGGGAGCTGTTTTTT
v_call: TRBV28; d_call: TRBD2; j_call: TRBJ2-1; clone_size: .; cdr3_aa: CASSLAGGYNEQFF; cdr3_nt: TGTGCCAGCAGTTTAGCGGGAGGGTACAATGAGCAGTTCTTC
v_call: TRBV15; d_call: .; j_call: TRBJ2-7; clone_size: many; cdr3_aa: CATSRGAGSSYEQYF; cdr3_nt: TGTGCCACCAGCAGAGGGGCGGGAAGCTCCTACGAGCAGTACTTC